The clone carrying this T cell receptor beta chain was recorded once. What it recognizes is unknown. These data belong to a study of Graves' ophthalmopathy and Graves' hyperthyroidism. Study-wide results and limits: Detection in blood was also observed for most expanded thyroid clonotypes above 0.001 frequency.

RNA transcripts were the template, and TCR beta CDR3 regions were amplified from them. Second-round multiplex PCR came after a first-round RT-PCR that employed HTBI primers. TCRdb ran MiXCR on the multiplex PCR reads and lists one entry per CDR3 protein. Of about 700,000 distinct CDR3 sequences in the sample, 35% to 45% were seen once. The PBMCs used were ones drawn from around 10 ml of fresh peripheral blood. The germline V gene encodes CDR1 SQVTM and CDR2 ANQGSEA. The CDR3 has 14 residues. V was clipped by 4 bases and J by 7 bases, with 20 bases between them. The chain carries TRBV29-1 and TRBJ2-7, with TRBD2 as a possible D gene (6 bases). The clonotype originates from an adult man with Graves' ophthalmopathy. The sample was peripheral blood. As DNA, the CDR3 is TGCAGCGTTGGAGGGACTCCGGGTTCCGGGGAGCAGTACTTC. Amino acids: CSVGGTPGSGEQYF.